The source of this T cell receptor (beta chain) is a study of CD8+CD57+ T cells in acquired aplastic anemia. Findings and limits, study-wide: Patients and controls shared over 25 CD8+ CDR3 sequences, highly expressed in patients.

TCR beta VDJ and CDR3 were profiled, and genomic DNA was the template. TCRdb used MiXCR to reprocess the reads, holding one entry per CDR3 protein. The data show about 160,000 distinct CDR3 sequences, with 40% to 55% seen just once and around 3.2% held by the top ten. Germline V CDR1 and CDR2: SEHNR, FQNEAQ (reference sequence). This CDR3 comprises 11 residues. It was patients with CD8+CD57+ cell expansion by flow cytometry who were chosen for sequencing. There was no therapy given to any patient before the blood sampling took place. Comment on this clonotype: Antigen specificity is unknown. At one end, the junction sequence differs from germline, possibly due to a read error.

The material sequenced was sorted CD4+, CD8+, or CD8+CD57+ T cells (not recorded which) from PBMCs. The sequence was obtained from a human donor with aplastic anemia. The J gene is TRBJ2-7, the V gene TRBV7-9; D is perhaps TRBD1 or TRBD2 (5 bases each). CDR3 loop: CASRAGSEQYF. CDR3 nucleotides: TGTGCTAGCAGGGCAGGGAGCGAGCAGTACTTC.